The clone carrying this TCR beta chain ranks as medium-sized. The data were taken from a study of T and B cells in COVID-19 patients. Whole-study context: The recovered patients had mostly mild to moderate COVID-19 with outpatient management.

TRB was amplified from about 260-540 ng of blood genomic DNA. TRB rearrangements were amplified by multiplex PCR with BIOMED2 TRB-A/B primers. Using its own MiXCR run on the multiplex PCR reads, TCRdb lists one record per CDR3 protein. The profile shows about 16,000 distinct CDR3 sequences, about a quarter of them singletons. Source material: blood. This TCR came from a human donor who had recovered from COVID-19.

CDR3 sequence reads: CSGIPVSRSYNEQFF. The DNA of the CDR3 is TGCAGCGGCATACCGGTCTCGAGATCCTACAATGAGCAGTTCTTC. The V call is TRBV29-1, the J call TRBJ2-1; D call uncertain. The germline V gene encodes CDR1 SQVTM and CDR2 ANQGSEA. The length of the CDR3 is 15 residues. Trimming cost V 7 bases and J 1 base, with 17 bases left between them.